What follows are 24 T cell receptor beta chains derived from one specimen sequenced in a study of blood T cell repertoires in COVID-19. Repertoires were generated with immunoSEQ multiplex PCR, while TCRdb's copy carries only in-frame clones and drops some. Among fewer than 85,000 clones listed, 70% to 90% were seen once. Sequencing used peripheral blood. The origin of the receptors is a woman in her sixties with acute or convalescent COVID-19.

The V and J genes are TRBV18 and TRBJ2-7; D perhaps matches TRBD1 (5 bases). Germline CDR1 and CDR2: KGHSH and LQKENI. The CDR3 totals 14 residues. V was shortened by 6 bases and J by 3 bases, with 15 bases between the two germline ends. CDR3 sequence reads: CASSLQGVDYEQYF. The CDR3 bases are TGTGCCAGCTCTTTGCAGGGTGTGGACTACGAGCAGTACTTC.

This clone has just one count. The CDR3 spells CATSDPPVVGAGETQYF. CDR3 in DNA: TGTGCCACCAGTGATCCGCCCGTCGTGGGGGCAGGTGAGACCCAGTACTTC. This chain links TRBV24-1 with TRBJ2-5; tentatively, D is TRBD1 (6 bases). CDR1 is KGHDR, CDR2 SFDVKD, per germline. The CDR3 loop spans 17 amino acids. Between the trimmed V and J ends, which lost 3 bases and 5 bases, there was a span of 21 bases.

V and J are TRBV4-2 and TRBJ2-3; 9 bases match TRBD1. V lost 1 base, J lost 0 bases, and 2 bases stayed unmatched. Germline CDR1 LGHNA, CDR2 YNFKEQ. There are 16 residues in the CDR3. In DNA, the CDR3 is TGTGCCAGCAGCCAAGGGACAGGGGAAAGCACAGATACGCAGTATTTT. This translates into CASSQGTGESTDTQYF.

The V gene is TRBV11-2, the J gene TRBJ2-3; TRBD1 matches at 9 bases. J gave up 2 bases and V 1 base, and 10 bases lay outside the gene matches. This CDR3 contains 18 residues. Germline V gives CDR1 SGHAT, CDR2 FQNNGV. The CDR3 sequence: CASSLGPTGGAPTDTQYF. In DNA, the CDR3 is TGTGCCAGCAGCTTAGGGCCAACAGGGGGCGCCCCCACAGATACGCAGTATTTT.

This rearrangement joins TRBV5-4 to TRBJ2-1; tentatively, D is TRBD1 (5 bases). The CDR3 is made up of 14 amino acids. V lost 1 base to trimming and J lost 4 bases, with 9 bases between them. CDR1 and CDR2 (germline): SGHNT, YYREEE (reference sequence). The CDR3 DNA sequence: TGTGCCAGCAGCTTGCAGGGAATTTACAATGAGCAGTTCTTC. This sequence encodes CASSLQGIYNEQFF.

This chain joins TRBV4-3 and TRBJ2-1, with 14 bases matching TRBD2. Per germline, CDR1 LGHNA and CDR2 YSLEER. V shed 1 base and J 0 bases; nucleotides not matched to a gene: 2. The CDR3 extends over 18 amino acids. CDR3 protein: CASSQGLAGGSSYNEQFF. The CDR3 DNA reads TGCGCCAGCAGCCAAGGACTAGCGGGGGGGAGCTCCTACAATGAGCAGTTCTTC.

This chain connects TRBV10-3 to TRBJ1-1; 7 bases match TRBD1. CDR1 is ENHRY, CDR2 SYGVKD, per germline. V lost 10 bases, J lost 3 bases, and 8 bases stayed unmatched. The CDR3 has 13 residues. In DNA form, the CDR3 reads TGTGCCACCCGACAGGGATTGGACACTGAAGCTTTCTTT. Amino acids: CATRQGLDTEAFF.

This clone came up many times. The gene calls are TRBV5-1 and TRBJ1-1; D is unresolved. CDR3 length equals 15 residues. Trimming took off 0 bases at V and 2 bases at J, with 11 bases between the two ends. The germline V gene has CDR1 SGHRS and CDR2 YFSETQ. The CDR3 DNA reads as TGCGCCAGCAGCTTGGTGGTTCACACAAACACTGAAGCTTTCTTT. Residues: CASSLVVHTNTEAFF.

The chain combines TRBV10-2 with TRBJ2-6; D is uncertain. Germline-derived CDR1 and CDR2 are WSHSY and SAAADI. The CDR3 covers 14 residues. Deletions cut 7 bases from V and 5 bases from J, with 12 bases between. CDR3 sequence (DNA): TGCGCCAGCACCCCGATCCACTGGGCCAACGTCCTGACTTTC. Protein product: CASTPIHWANVLTF.

In its sample, this clone was seen a few times. This chain uses TRBV5-1 with TRBJ1-1; D uncertain. The V end lost 2 bases, the J end lost 3 bases, and 17 bases lay between the germline ends. Germline V CDR1 and CDR2: SGHRS, YFSETQ. This CDR3 is 16 amino acids long. The CDR3 DNA sequence: TGCGCCAGCAGCTTCGACCCGTCCAGGCCGCACACTGAAGCTTTCTTT. This codes for CASSFDPSRPHTEAFF.

This clone turned up a few times. The chain joins TRBV20-1 to TRBJ1-5; D unresolved. The V end was cut by 3 bases, the J end by 3 bases, with 9 bases between. CDR1 is DFQATT and CDR2 is SNEGSKA in the germline V gene (reference sequence). CDR3 length: 13 residues. The CDR3, as DNA: TGCAGTGCTAGTTTCCAGAACAATCAGCCCCAGCATTTT. Protein: CSASFQNNQPQHF.

CDR3 in DNA: TGTGCCACCAGTGTCGCGGACGCGGTTCAGGGTGAAAAACTGTTTTTT. Its protein is CATSVADAVQGEKLFF. The J gene is TRBJ1-4, the V gene TRBV24-1, with a tentative D call TRBD1 (5 bases). CDR1 is KGHDR, CDR2 SFDVKD, per germline. Trimming removed 5 bases at V and 7 bases at J, with 19 bases between. There are 16 residues in the CDR3.

The chain combines TRBV5-5 with TRBJ1-5; TRBD1 matches at 7 bases. Germline lookup yields CDR1 SGHKS and CDR2 YYEKEE (reference sequence). This CDR3 has 16 amino acids. The junction had 6 bases not matched to a gene; V was cut back by 3 bases and J by 0 bases. The CDR3, as DNA: TGTGCCAGCAGCTCGCCGGGACAGTATAGCAATCAGCCCCAGCATTTT. Its translation is CASSSPGQYSNQPQHF.

This clone came up a few times. The rearrangement uses TRBV14 and TRBJ1-5; 9 nucleotides agree with TRBD1. The CDR3 is 16 residues long. Per the germline V gene, CDR1 is SGHDN and CDR2 is FVKESK. V shed 0 bases and J 4 bases; nucleotides not matched to a gene: 4. CDR3 in DNA: TGTGCCAGCAGCCAAGACGCGGGACAGGGAAATCAGCCCCAGCATTTT. Its translation: CASSQDAGQGNQPQHF.

This chain links TRBV10-3 with TRBJ1-1; no clear D gene. CDR3 length equals 12 residues. Germline V gene data show CDR1 as ENHRY and CDR2 as SYGVKD. Trimming removed 6 bases from V and 0 bases from J, with 5 bases in between. The CDR3 bases are TGTGCCATCAGCAGAATGAACACTGAAGCTTTCTTT. This encodes CAISRMNTEAFF.

This clone was seen a single time. The chain is built from TRBV5-1 and TRBJ2-5, with 7 nucleotides matching TRBD1. The CDR3 covers 15 residues. Trimming took 4 bases from V and 1 from J; bases not matched to a gene: 7. Germline V gives CDR1 SGHRS, CDR2 YFSETQ. The CDR3 DNA follows: TGCGCCAGCAGCCCACAGACAGGGCCCCAAGAGACCCAGTACTTC. Amino acid sequence: CASSPQTGPQETQYF.

CDR3 DNA sequence: TGTGCCAGCAGCGTAGAGGCAGGTACCTACGAGCAGTACTTC. It is translated as CASSVEAGTYEQYF. The rearrangement uses TRBV9 and TRBJ2-7, with D unresolved. Between the trimmed V and J ends, which lost 0 bases and 2 bases, there was a span of 9 bases. Germline V gene sequence: CDR1 SGDLS, CDR2 YYNGEE. The CDR3 runs to 14 residues.

The V and J genes are TRBV24-1 and TRBJ2-4, with D possibly being TRBD1 (6 bases). Germline-derived CDR1 and CDR2 are KGHDR and SFDVKD. The V end was cut by 3 bases, the J end by 1 base, with 15 bases between. CDR3 length: 17 residues. The CDR3 DNA sequence: TGTGCCACCAGTGATCCTAACAGGGCGGAGGCCAAAAACATTCAGTACTTC. This sequence encodes CATSDPNRAEAKNIQYF.

In DNA, the CDR3 is TGCGCCAGCAGCGAGACCCAACAGGGTCTCTCTGGAAACACCATATATTTT. Protein: CASSETQQGLSGNTIYF. The J gene is TRBJ1-3, the V gene TRBV10-1; D is perhaps TRBD1 (6 bases). The germline V and J ends were trimmed by 6 bases and 0 bases, with 18 bases remaining between them. The CDR3 runs to 17 residues. The germline gives CDR1 WNHNN, CDR2 SYGVQD (reference sequence).

The chain employs TRBV25-1 and TRBJ2-5; the match to TRBD1 covers 7 bases. CDR3 length: 16 amino acids. In germline, CDR1 is MGHDK, CDR2 SYGVNS. The J segment lost 1 base and the V segment lost 2 bases, leaving 7 bases of the junction unmatched. The CDR3 spells CASSEQRDSIQETQYF. The CDR3 region has the DNA TGTGCCAGCAGTGAACAGAGGGACAGCATCCAAGAGACCCAGTACTTC.

In its sample, this clone was seen a few times. The chain joins TRBV5-1 to TRBJ1-1; D uncertain. The CDR3 consists of 14 residues. CDR1 is SGHRS and CDR2 is YFSETQ in the germline V gene. V gave up 4 bases and J gave up 0 bases, with 10 bases separating them. The DNA of the CDR3 is TGCGCCAGCAGCGCACAGACCGTGAACACTGAAGCTTTCTTT. It codes for CASSAQTVNTEAFF.

The gene calls are TRBV6-5 and TRBJ1-4; D ambiguous. V lost 4 bases and J 8 bases, leaving 11 bases between the germline ends. The CDR3 is 13 amino acids. The V gene's germline CDR1 is MNHEY and CDR2 SVGAGI. The chain's CDR3 is CASSWAQREKLFF. CDR3 DNA sequence: TGTGCCAGCAGTTGGGCCCAGAGAGAAAAACTGTTTTTT.

V usage is TRBV24-1 and J usage is TRBJ1-2; D call uncertain. Germline-derived CDR1 and CDR2 are KGHDR and SFDVKD. With 6 bases removed from V and 3 bases from J, the gap between germline ends came to 13 bases. The length of the CDR3 is 14 residues. The CDR3 DNA sequence: TGTGCCACCAGTACTAGAGAGGAGTACTATGGCTACACCTTC. Protein sequence: CATSTREEYYGYTF.

This clone was observed a handful of times. The V call is TRBV6-5, the J call TRBJ2-1; possible D gene TRBD2, 5 bases. V was trimmed by 4 bases and J by 5 bases, leaving 15 bases between them. The CDR3 is made up of 15 amino acids. CDR1 and CDR2 from the germline V gene are MNHEY and SVGAGI. The CDR3 sequence is CASSFRTPEDNEQFF. The CDR3 nucleotides are TGTGCCAGCAGTTTCAGGACTCCGGAGGACAATGAGCAGTTCTTC.